This TCR beta chain stems from a study of CXCR3-negative and CXCR3-positive naive CD8 T cells. Broader study findings: CXCR3-positive naive cells carried more hydrophobic TRB CDR3s than CXCR3-negative ones.

Turning to this clonotype: Its antigen is unknown.

The TRB libraries of cDNA were built by UMI-labeled 5' RACE. TCRdb reanalyzed the 5' RACE reads and collapses them to one entry per CDR3 protein, without DNA. The table for this sample gives approximately 100,000 distinct CDR3 sequences. The V gene's germline CDR1 is SGHVS and CDR2 FQNEAQ. The CDR3 extends over 15 amino acids. This sequence joins TRBV7-8 and TRBJ2-1; the D call of TRBD1 rests on TCRdb alone, since no DNA is present to check it. The sample comprised naive CXCR3- CD8+ T cells from blood. Subset in this sample: CD45RO-CCR7+CD27+CD95- naive CD8+ T cells lacking CXCR3 (TNR3-). This clonotype originated in a human donor in good health. Some clones in this sample may be carry-over from other donors' samples. CDR3 loop: CASSSRTETNNEQFF.